Each of the 19 T cell receptor beta chains below was sequenced from the same sample in a study of blood T cell repertoires in COVID-19. Produced via immunoSEQ multiplex PCR; TCRdb's table is partial and in-frame only. Found here are a few hundred thousand clones, roughly 87% of them singletons; the top ten hold 2.5% to 3%. The sample taken for sequencing was PBMCs or T cells enriched from blood (not recorded which). These receptors all stem from a woman in her twenties or thirties who had recovered from COVID-19.

The J gene is TRBJ2-7, the V gene TRBV28; no reliable D call. The germline gives CDR1 MDHEN, CDR2 SYDVKM. This CDR3 has 12 residues. V was clipped by 6 bases and J by 6 bases, with 12 bases between them. DNA of the CDR3: TGTGCCAGCAGCCTGCCCGCGGTCGAGCAGTACTTC. This sequence encodes CASSLPAVEQYF.

For this clone: The sample carries other DNA sequences with the same CDR3. J is TRBJ2-7 and V is TRBV28, with 9 positions matching TRBD1. Germline CDR1 and CDR2: MDHEN and SYDVKM. The CDR3 spans 15 residues. J gave up 3 bases and V 1 base, and 4 bases lay outside the gene matches. CDR3 sequence reads: CASSLSGQGNYEQYF. CDR3 sequence (DNA): TGTGCCAGCAGTTTATCGGGACAGGGTAACTACGAGCAGTACTTC.

This chain joins TRBV19 and TRBJ1-2; 8 bases match TRBD1. Per the germline V gene, CDR1 is LNHDA and CDR2 is SQIVND (reference sequence). The CDR3 extends over 14 amino acids. Trimming at V came to 6 bases and at J to 7 bases, leaving 10 bases not matched to a gene. The CDR3 sequence: CASSLTGGVRGYTF. CDR3 bases: TGTGCCAGTAGCCTTACAGGGGGTGTTCGTGGCTACACCTTC.

V and J are TRBV28 and TRBJ2-7; D uncertain. The CDR3 length is 13 residues. V dropped 6 bases and J dropped 11 bases, with 20 bases sitting between them. Germline loops: CDR1 MDHEN, CDR2 SYDVKM. The CDR3 sequence: CASSPSTDHLKYF. The DNA for the CDR3 is TGTGCCAGCAGCCCCTCCACAGATCACCTTAAGTACTTC. Supplemented by reference TRBV28 and TRBJ2-7, the full variable domain reads DVKVTQSSRYLVKRTGEKVFLECVQDMDHENMFWYRQDPGLGLRLIYFSYDVKMKEKGDIPEGYSVSREKKERFSLILESASTNQTSMYLCASSPSTDHLKYFGPGTRLTVT.

The chain links TRBV28 to TRBJ1-2, with D tentatively TRBD1 (5 bases). The germline CDR1 and CDR2 sequences are MDHEN and SYDVKM. The CDR3 is 11 amino acids. In DNA form, the CDR3 reads TGTGTGGCCCAGGGTAACTATGGCTACACCTTC. Translation: CVAQGNYGYTF.

CDR3 residues: CASSAGQSTDTQYF. The CDR3 DNA sequence: TGTGCCAGCAGTGCGGGTCAGAGCACAGATACGCAGTATTTT. The chain couples TRBV2 to TRBJ2-3; D is unclear. Trimming shortened V by 4 bases and J by 0 bases, and 8 bases separated the two germline ends. Germline V lookup: CDR1 SNHLY, CDR2 FYNNEI. CDR3 length equals 14 residues.

CDR3 in DNA: TGTGCCAGCAGTGAAGTGCACACTAACTATGGCTACACCTTC. Protein: CASSEVHTNYGYTF. The gene calls are TRBV2 and TRBJ1-2; D unresolved. With 1 base removed from V and 0 bases from J, the gap between germline ends came to 6 bases. Germline CDR1 is SNHLY and CDR2 is FYNNEI. The CDR3 is 14 residues long.

This clone is a singleton in its sample. The chain joins TRBV25-1 to TRBJ1-4; a weak D match, TRBD1 (5 bases). Trimming pared 2 bases from V and 4 bases from J, leaving 17 bases between. Per germline, CDR1 MGHDK and CDR2 SYGVNS. The CDR3 is 17 residues long. CDR3 coding DNA: TGTGCCAGCAGTGAACACTTCGGCGGGGGGGTTAATGAAAAACTGTTTTTT. Its protein is CASSEHFGGGVNEKLFF.

CDR3 loop: CASSLKAGARTDTQYF. CDR3 coding DNA: TGTGCCAGCAGTTTAAAGGCGGGAGCTCGAACAGATACGCAGTATTTT. The chain couples TRBV27 to TRBJ2-3, with TRBD2 matching over 7 bases. The V gene end was trimmed by 2 bases and the J gene end by 3 bases; junction bases not matched to a gene: 8. CDR3 size: 16 residues. Germline-derived CDR1 and CDR2 are MNHEY and SMNVEV (reference sequence).

V is TRBV2 and J is TRBJ2-7; a weak D match, TRBD1 (6 bases). CDR3 length: 14 residues. Trimming took 7 bases from V and 2 from J, leaving 15 bases between them. CDR1 is SNHLY, CDR2 FYNNEI, per germline. The CDR3 spells CASTQGFLAYEQYF. The CDR3 DNA reads as TGTGCCAGCACCCAGGGGTTTCTGGCCTACGAGCAGTACTTC.

The chain uses TRBV15 and TRBJ1-1; 9 bases line up with TRBD1. The CDR3 consists of 14 residues. Trimming cost V 5 bases and J 3 bases; bases outside gene matches: 4. The germline V gene has CDR1 LNHNV and CDR2 YYDKDF (reference sequence). CDR3 DNA: TGTGCCACCAGCGCTCGGACAGGGGACACTGAAGCTTTCTTT. Residues: CATSARTGDTEAFF.

This rearrangement joins TRBV6-5 to TRBJ2-2, with 7 bases lining up with TRBD1. The CDR3 length is 15 residues. The junction had 6 bases not matched to a gene; V was cut back by 8 bases and J by 0 bases. Germline lookup yields CDR1 MNHEY and CDR2 SVGAGI. The CDR3 here is CASGVGTANTGELFF. In nucleotides, the CDR3 is TGTGCCAGCGGGGTGGGGACAGCGAACACCGGGGAGCTGTTTTTT.

V is TRBV21-1 and J is TRBJ2-7; the D call TRBD1 from the table was never checked on the DNA. TRBV21-1 is given as a pseudogene. This CDR3 region has 16 residues. CDR3 DNA sequence: TGTGCCAGCAGCAAAGCGCATAGACAGGGGGCCTACGAGCAGTACTTC. It yields the protein CASSKAHRQGAYEQYF.

V gene TRBV28 combines with J gene TRBJ1-6; D call uncertain. Germline V lookup: CDR1 MDHEN, CDR2 SYDVKM. V was pared by 10 bases and J by 0 bases, with 10 bases between. CDR3 size: 14 residues. The CDR3 is CAIPGSSYNSPLHF. In DNA form, the CDR3 reads TGTGCCATCCCTGGGAGCTCCTATAATTCACCCCTCCACTTT.

The chain combines TRBV9 with TRBJ2-7; D is undetermined. Trimming removed 0 bases from V and 2 bases from J, with 9 bases in between. Germline V CDR1 and CDR2: SGDLS, YYNGEE. There are 14 residues in the CDR3. CDR3 coding DNA: TGTGCCAGCAGCGTAGAGAGCGCAACCTACGAGCAGTACTTC. This gives the protein CASSVESATYEQYF.

The chain recombines TRBV19 with TRBJ1-2; the D gene is possibly TRBD1 (5 bases). The CDR3 spans 14 residues. Trimming cost V 5 bases and J 3 bases, with 13 bases left between them. Germline V lookup: CDR1 LNHDA, CDR2 SQIVND (reference sequence). CDR3 DNA sequence: TGTGCCAGTAGTGCAGGGAGGCTAGACTATGGCTACACCTTC. Its translation: CASSAGRLDYGYTF.

This clone was found once. The rearrangement links TRBV7-3 to TRBJ1-1; no firm D call. Per germline, CDR1 SGHTA and CDR2 FQGTGA. This CDR3 is built from 14 residues. V lost 2 bases and J lost 6, with 13 bases in between. CDR3 sequence (DNA): TGTGCCAGCAGCTTAGAGGGTCTAGGTTCTGAAGCTTTCTTT. Translated, it gives CASSLEGLGSEAFF.

V gene TRBV5-1 combines with J gene TRBJ2-7, with 9 bases aligning to TRBD1. Germline V lookup: CDR1 SGHRS, CDR2 YFSETQ. Trimming at V came to 5 bases and at J to 2 bases, leaving 5 bases not matched to a gene. The CDR3 runs 14 residues. Here the CDR3 DNA reads TGCGCCAGCAGAAAAGGACAGGGGACCTACGAGCAGTACTTC. It translates to CASRKGQGTYEQYF. The full variable domain, with the rest looked up from reference TRBV5-1 and TRBJ2-7, is KAGVTQTPRYLIKTRGQQVTLSCSPISGHRSVSWYQQTPGQGLQFLFEYFSETQRNKGNFPGRFSGRQFSNSRSEMNVSTLELGDSALYLCASRKGQGTYEQYFGPGTRLTVT.

The CDR3 DNA reads as TGTGCCAGCAGTGAAGCCGCACAAGGGGCCTACTATGGCTACACCTTC. Its protein product is CASSEAAQGAYYGYTF. The V and J genes are TRBV6-1 and TRBJ1-2; a weak D match, TRBD1 (5 bases). The V gene lost 0 bases and the J gene lost 3 bases, with 14 bases spanning the gap. Germline assignment: CDR1 MNHNS and CDR2 SASEGT. The CDR3 consists of 16 residues.